One sample yielded the 9 T cell receptor beta chains listed below, sequenced in a study of blood T cell repertoires in COVID-19. Assay used: immunoSEQ multiplex PCR; TCRdb lists only in-frame clones, some missing. The sample has over 60,000 clones, 82% seen once; the top ten hold 15% to 20%. The material sequenced was peripheral blood. The source is a human donor in a cohort sampled during active COVID-19.

The chain couples TRBV3-1 (or the pseudogene TRBV3-2) to TRBJ2-7, with 9 bases lining up with TRBD2. This CDR3 is 14 amino acids long. V shed 2 bases and J 7 bases; nucleotides not matched to a gene: 6. The V gene's germline CDR1 is LGHDT and CDR2 YNNKEL (reference sequence). Here the CDR3 reads CASSQSRGGVEQYF. CDR3 bases: TGTGCCAGCAGCCAATCCCGCGGGGGGGTTGAGCAGTACTTC.

This chain connects TRBV7-2 to TRBJ1-2; no firm D call. The germline V gene encodes CDR1 SGHTA and CDR2 FQGNSA. Trimming pared 1 base from V and 3 bases from J, leaving 9 bases between. The CDR3 consists of 14 residues. CDR3: CASSLGRVYYGYTF. DNA for the CDR3: TGTGCCAGCAGCTTAGGGAGGGTTTACTATGGCTACACCTTC.

The CDR3 protein is CASSPATLTNEKLFF. The CDR3 region has the DNA TGTGCCAGCTCTCCGGCGACACTAACTAATGAAAAACTGTTTTTT. The chain employs TRBV18 and TRBJ1-4; no firm D call. The CDR3 has 15 residues. V lost 6 bases and J 1 base, leaving 12 bases between the germline ends. Germline V gene data show CDR1 as KGHSH and CDR2 as LQKENI. Based on the CDR3 plus reference TRBV18 and TRBJ1-4, the full variable domain is NAGVMQNPRHLVRRRGQEARLRCSPMKGHSHVYWYRQLPEEGLKFMVYLQKENIIDESGMPKERFSAEFPKEGPSILRIQQVVRGDSAAYFCASSPATLTNEKLFFGSGTQLSVL.

The chain carries TRBV13 and TRBJ2-7; 11 bases line up with TRBD1. The CDR3 loop spans 15 amino acids. V lost 5 bases, J lost 7 bases, and 10 bases stayed unmatched. Germline V gives CDR1 PRHDT, CDR2 FYEKMQ (reference sequence). In DNA form, the CDR3 reads TGTGCCAGCAGCCGGTCCCGGACAGGGGGCGGTGAGCAGTACTTC. It yields the protein CASSRSRTGGGEQYF.

CDR3 in DNA: TGTGCCAGCAGTTTTAGTTTGGTTGGCTACACCTTC. Protein: CASSFSLVGYTF. This chain links TRBV12-3 or TRBV12-4 with TRBJ1-2; D remains unclear. The germline V and J ends were trimmed by 3 bases and 7 bases, with 9 bases remaining between them. CDR3 length: 12 amino acids.

This rearrangement joins TRBV18 to TRBJ1-5, with D perhaps TRBD1 (5 bases). Trimming took off 1 base at V and 6 bases at J, with 13 bases between the two ends. CDR1 and CDR2 from the germline V gene are KGHSH and LQKENI. The CDR3 has 15 residues. The CDR3 spells CASSPQSGVSQPQHF. The CDR3, as DNA: TGTGCCAGCTCACCACAATCGGGGGTATCTCAGCCCCAGCATTTT. Using reference TRBV18 and TRBJ1-5 for the parts outside the CDR3, the full variable domain is NAGVMQNPRHLVRRRGQEARLRCSPMKGHSHVYWYRQLPEEGLKFMVYLQKENIIDESGMPKERFSAEFPKEGPSILRIQQVVRGDSAAYFCASSPQSGVSQPQHFGDGTRLSIL.

The rearrangement uses TRBV21-1 and TRBJ1-4; the table assigns TRBD1, which was not confirmed against the DNA. TRBV21-1 is flagged as a pseudogene. CDR3 length: 15 amino acids. In nucleotides, the CDR3 is TGTGCCAGCAGCAAAGCCAGGGGATGGAGTGAAAAACTGTTTTTT. This encodes CASSKARGWSEKLFF.

The chain joins TRBV5-1 to TRBJ1-2; 9 nucleotides agree with TRBD1. Trimming at V came to 4 bases and at J to 4 bases, leaving 8 bases not matched to a gene. The germline CDR1 and CDR2 sequences are SGHRS and YFSETQ. This CDR3 region has 15 residues. The CDR3 DNA follows: TGCGCCAGCAGCCCAACAGGGGGCATAGGCTATGGCTACACCTTC. It encodes CASSPTGGIGYGYTF.

J is TRBJ1-4 and V is TRBV7-8; D is unclear. Germline CDR1 is SGHVS and CDR2 is FQNEAQ. V gave up 4 bases and J gave up 0 bases, with 21 bases separating them. CDR3 length: 19 residues. CDR3 coding DNA: TGTGCCAGCAGCTCCTTCGGGGAGAGCTTAATTGCAACTAATGAAAAACTGTTTTTT. Translated, it gives CASSSFGESLIATNEKLFF.